This T cell receptor (beta chain) is drawn from a study of blood T cells in healthy people across ages. About the study: Capture by template switching was about one barcoded beta molecule per two T cells. Study-wide results and caveats: Strongly correlated with naive T cell percentage was TCR beta diversity. Per million T cells, the diversity of TCR beta decreased roughly linearly as age advanced.

The CDR3 runs 15 residues. Germline assignment: CDR1 SGHTA and CDR2 FQGNSA. J was trimmed by 5 bases and V by 3 bases; bases with no gene match: 4. Remarks on this clonotype: Its target is unknown.

Through a sample-barcoded 5' primer and a J-beta primer mix, a second PCR was run for roughly 7 to 12 cycles. Every cDNA was tagged by a template-switch adaptor with 12 random nucleotides. MiXCR, run by TCRdb on the 5' RACE reads, gives a single entry per CDR3 protein. This table holds 650,000 to 1,000,000 distinct CDR3 sequences, 30% to 45% found once. The source of this sequence is a man younger than 35 in good health. The chain employs TRBV7-2 and TRBJ2-2; 9 positions match TRBD1. Sequencing used blood. Written as DNA, the CDR3 is TGTGCCAGCAGCTTGGACAGGGGATGGACCGGGGAGCTGTTTTTT. Its protein is CASSLDRGWTGELFF.